The TCR beta chain under discussion was sequenced for a study of metastatic and nonmetastatic thyroid tumors. Study-wide background: For malignant and benign thyroid patients, tumor or nodule tissue and blood were the sources whose repertoires were compared.

Study processing details: Variation in CDR3 across clinicopathological groups served as the basis for constructing a distant-metastasis classifier in papillary thyroid cancer. TCRdb re-analyzed the PCR reads using MiXCR. The V and J calls and clone size come from TCRdb's table, not from the authors' own analysis. The sample records 5,100 or so clones, roughly 18% being singletons. Overall study results and limits: Relative to benign nodules, malignant thyroid tumors were reportedly characterized by significantly elevated TCR beta diversity in blood and tumor.

No treatment of any kind had been given to any patient before thyroid surgery. For this clone: The antigen is not known.

Source material: adjacent normal tissue. The clonotype comes from a female donor with papillary thyroid cancer or a benign thyroid nodule (not recorded which). Some clones in this sample may be carry-over from other donors' samples.

CDR3 loop: CASSFSGREVNEQFF. For the CDR3, the DNA is TGTGCCAGCAGTTTTAGCGGGAGGGAGGTCAATGAGCAGTTCTTC. V is TRBV6-2 or TRBV6-3 and J is TRBJ2-1, with 11 bases that match TRBD2. The CDR3 spans 15 residues. Per germline, CDR1 MNHEY and CDR2 SVGEGT. The junction had 5 bases not matched to a gene; V was cut back by 4 bases and J by 6 bases.